The following is a TCR beta chain sequence with its context. As yet, its antigen is unknown. Using immunoSEQ multiplex PCR, the repertoire was profiled, and TCRdb retains in-frame clones only, with some absent. Here the sample spans approximately 3,100 clones, 75% to 90% being singletons. Two lung cancer pathologists independently confirmed each histologic diagnosis. The CDR3 is made up of 15 amino acids. The germline V gene encodes CDR1 SGHTA and CDR2 FQGNSA. V was pared by 0 bases and J by 0 bases, with 9 bases between. The data belong to a study of immune evolution from preneoplasia to lung adenocarcinoma. Study results and caveats: Later-stage lesions seemingly showed higher T cell density and diversity than normal lung.

This receptor was obtained from a person aged 65 to 85 with lung adenocarcinoma. Sample: FFPE adjacent normal lung tissue. The chain has TRBV7-2 and TRBJ2-7; D not resolved. CDR3: CASSLARRSSYEQYF. CDR3 in DNA: TGTGCCAGCAGCTTAGCCCGCAGGAGCTCCTACGAGCAGTACTTC.